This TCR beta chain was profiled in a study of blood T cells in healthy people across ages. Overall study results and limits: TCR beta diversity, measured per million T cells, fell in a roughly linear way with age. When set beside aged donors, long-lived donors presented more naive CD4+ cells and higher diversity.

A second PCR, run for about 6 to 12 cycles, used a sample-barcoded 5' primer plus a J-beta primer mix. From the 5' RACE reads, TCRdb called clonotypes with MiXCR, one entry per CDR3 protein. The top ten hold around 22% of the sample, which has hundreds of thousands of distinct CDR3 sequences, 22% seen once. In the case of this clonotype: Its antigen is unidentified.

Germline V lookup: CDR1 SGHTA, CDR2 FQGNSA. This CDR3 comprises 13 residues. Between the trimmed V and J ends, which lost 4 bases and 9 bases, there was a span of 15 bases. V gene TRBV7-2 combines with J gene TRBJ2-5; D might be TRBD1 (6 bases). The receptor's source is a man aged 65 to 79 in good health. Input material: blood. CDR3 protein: CASSSEQGLAQYF. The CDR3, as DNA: TGTGCCAGCAGCTCGGAACAGGGTCTCGCCCAGTACTTC.